The 7 T cell receptor beta chains below come from one sample, sequenced in a study of cytotoxic CD8 clonotypes in ibrutinib-treated CLL. Produced via immunoSEQ multiplex PCR; TCRdb's table is partial and in-frame only. The table shows some 140,000 clones, with around 93% occurring only once. The sequences come from PBMCs, collected after 12 months of ibrutinib treatment. The receptors here all came from a human donor with chronic lymphocytic leukemia.

The chain carries TRBV18 and TRBJ2-1; 9 positions agree with TRBD1. Germline CDR1 KGHSH, CDR2 LQKENI. V lost 3 bases to trimming and J lost 6 bases; unmatched junction nucleotides: 9. The length of the CDR3 is 16 residues. The CDR3 region has the DNA TGTGCCAGCTCACCGTTACAGGGGGCGCGTGCCAATGAGCAGTTCTTC. It codes for CASSPLQGARANEQFF.

The V call is TRBV9, the J call TRBJ2-2, with D perhaps matching TRBD1 or TRBD2 (6 bases each). Deletions cut 2 bases from V and 0 bases from J, with 8 bases between. From germline, CDR1 is SGDLS and CDR2 YYNGEE. CDR3 size: 15 residues. CDR3 loop: CASSVRGANTGELFF. The CDR3 coding sequence is TGTGCCAGCAGCGTTAGGGGGGCGAACACCGGGGAGCTGTTTTTT.

This CDR3 is CASKELAGVGEQFF. CDR3 sequence (DNA): TGTGCCAGCAAGGAACTAGCGGGAGTAGGAGAGCAGTTCTTC. The rearrangement links TRBV7-2 to TRBJ2-1; 11 bases match TRBD2. There are 14 residues in the CDR3. With V trimmed by 7 bases and J by 10 bases, 9 bases remained unmatched. Germline V gene data show CDR1 as SGHTA and CDR2 as FQGNSA. Filled out from reference TRBV7-2 and TRBJ2-1, the complete variable domain reads GAGVSQSPSNKVTEKGKDVELRCDPISGHTALYWYRQSLGQGLEFLIYFQGNSAPDKSGLPSDRFSAERTGGSVSTLTIQRTQQEDSAVYLCASKELAGVGEQFFGPGTRLTVL.

The chain combines TRBV7-8 with TRBJ2-7; D is possibly TRBD2 (5 bases). V gave up 0 bases and J gave up 2 bases, with 5 bases separating them. Germline lookup yields CDR1 SGHVS and CDR2 FQNEAQ. There are 13 residues in the CDR3. The CDR3 sequence is CASSLAGAYEQYF. The CDR3 coding sequence is TGTGCCAGCAGCTTAGCGGGAGCCTACGAGCAGTACTTC. Variable domain in full (rest from reference TRBV7-8 and TRBJ2-7): GAGVSQSPRYKVAKRGQDVALRCDPISGHVSLFWYQQALGQGPEFLTYFQNEAQLDKSGLPSDRFFAERPEGSVSTLKIQRTQQEDSAVYLCASSLAGAYEQYFGPGTRLTVT.

Concerning this clone: The same CDR3 arises from other DNA sequences in this sample as well. V is TRBV5-1 and J is TRBJ2-3, with D possibly being TRBD2 (6 bases). CDR1 is SGHRS, CDR2 YFSETQ, per germline. This CDR3 is 15 amino acids long. The V gene lost 0 bases and the J gene lost 2 bases, with 10 bases spanning the gap. The CDR3 bases are TGCGCCAGCAGCTTGGTGGGAGGAAACACAGATACGCAGTATTTT. It is translated as CASSLVGGNTDTQYF.

The V gene is TRBV5-5, the J gene TRBJ1-5; 7 bases match TRBD1. Germline V gene lookup returns CDR1 SGHKS and CDR2 YYEKEE (reference sequence). V lost 2 bases and J lost 3; bases outside the gene matches: 11. CDR3 length equals 17 residues. Here the CDR3 reads CASSLPQGTGDNQPQHF. CDR3 DNA sequence: TGTGCCAGCAGCTTACCACAGGGGACGGGGGACAATCAGCCCCAGCATTTT.

The genes are TRBV2 and TRBJ2-2; 8 positions agree with TRBD2. J was trimmed by 4 bases and V by 10 bases; bases with no gene match: 5. The germline V gene encodes CDR1 SNHLY and CDR2 FYNNEI. CDR3 size: 13 residues. The CDR3 coding sequence is TGTGCCACCAGGCGGGAGGTCACCGGGGAGCTGTTTTTT. It codes for CATRREVTGELFF.